Here is one T cell receptor beta chain with its context. The source of the sample is a study of CXCR3-negative and CXCR3-positive naive CD8 T cells. 5' RACE that incorporated UMI labels was used to prepare the TRB cDNA libraries. TCRdb reprocessed the 5' RACE reads and keeps a single row for each CDR3 protein, giving no DNA. The sample has 70,000 to 95,000 distinct CDR3 sequences, and its top ten clones hold 1.5% to 2%. The CDR3 sequence is 13 residues long. CDR1 is SQVTM and CDR2 is ANQGSEA in the germline V gene. The receptor was isolated from a human donor in good health. Some clones in this sample may be carry-over from other donors' samples. Sequencing input: naive CXCR3- CD8+ T cells from blood. Documented subset: CD45RO-CCR7+CD27+CD95- naive CD8+ T cells lacking CXCR3 (TNR3-). J is TRBJ1-2 and V is TRBV29-1; absent DNA, TCRdb's TRBD1 call cannot be checked. The chain's CDR3 is CSVYGTGDYGYTF.